This T cell receptor beta chain comes out of a study of identical twins. Concerning this clonotype itself: Its specificity is unknown.

General observations from the study: High-abundance cord blood beta clonotypes had fewer insertions; memory repertoires showed none. Within beta out-of-frame sequences, the excess sharing observed between twins was weaker.

TCRdb re-analysed the 5' RACE reads in MiXCR, keeping a single row per CDR3 protein. The sample carries under 900,000 distinct CDR3 sequences, 12% recorded once. This same sample was also taken into another study, of yellow fever vaccine responses in identical twins.

The clonotype comes from a woman between 18 and 29 years old in good health. Sequenced sample: PBMCs.

Here the CDR3 reads CASSPREIAWFF. CDR3 DNA sequence: TGTGCCAGCAGCCCCCGAGAGATAGCTTGGTTCTTC. V usage is TRBV28 and J usage is TRBJ2-1; no clear D. The CDR3 sequence is 12 residues long. Germline CDR1 reads MDHEN; CDR2 reads SYDVKM. V lost 6 bases and J lost 15, with 18 bases in between.